The 20 T cell receptor beta chains reported below all come from one sample, sequenced in a study of T-cell reconstitution after alpha-beta-depleted transplantation in children. Preparation of the TCRbeta library involved a method that used unique molecular identifiers. A single record per CDR3 protein comes from TCRdb applying MiXCR to the PCR reads. This sample has about 110,000 distinct CDR3 sequences, with approximately 10% found just once. Sequencing used PBMCs, obtained before TCRalphabeta/CD19-depleted stem cell transplant. Receptors originate from a boy under 10 years old with acute lymphoblastic leukemia, due to receive a stem cell transplant.

On this clonotype itself: Sequence at one end of the junction differs from germline and may be a read error. The rearrangement links TRBV7-3 to TRBJ2-1; D unclear. From germline, CDR1 is SGHTA and CDR2 FQGTGA. This CDR3 spans 14 amino acids. DNA for the CDR3: TGTGCCATCAGCTTAAAGGGCAGGTACAATGAGCAGTTCTTC. As protein: CAISLKGRYNEQFF.

This clonotype was detected many times. V and J are TRBV7-8 and TRBJ2-2; the D gene could be TRBD1 or TRBD2 (5 bases each). The ends were cut back, 2 bases at V and 0 bases at J, with 10 bases in the middle. The CDR3 runs to 16 residues. CDR1 and CDR2 from the germline V gene are SGHVS and FQNEAQ. The DNA for the CDR3 is TGTGCCAGCAGCTTAATCGGGGCTGCGAACACCGGGGAGCTGTTTTTT. Translating gives CASSLIGAANTGELFF.

The rearrangement joins TRBV20-1 to TRBJ2-2, with TRBD2 as a possible D gene (5 bases). This CDR3 has 12 residues. The germline V gene has CDR1 DFQATT and CDR2 SNEGSKA (reference sequence). Trimming shortened V by 3 bases and J by 6 bases, and 8 bases separated the two germline ends. Here the CDR3 reads CSARGRAGELFF. Here the CDR3 DNA reads TGCAGTGCTAGGGGGAGAGCCGGGGAGCTGTTTTTT.

There are many counts of this clonotype. V usage is TRBV2 and J usage is TRBJ2-1; 10 nucleotides agree with TRBD2. Looked up from germline, CDR1 is SNHLY and CDR2 is FYNNEI. The CDR3 is 15 amino acids. V lost 4 bases, J lost 8 bases, and 8 bases stayed unmatched. The CDR3 DNA follows: TGTGCCAGCAGTGGGGAGAGACTAGCGGGCGATGAGCAGTTCTTC. It codes for CASSGERLAGDEQFF.

This clonotype has just a few counts. The chain is built from TRBV5-1 and TRBJ1-5; 8 bases are shared with TRBD1. The CDR3 has 14 residues. With V trimmed by 4 bases and J by 3 bases, 3 bases remained unmatched. Germline loops: CDR1 SGHRS, CDR2 YFSETQ. The DNA for the CDR3 is TGCGCCAGCAGCACGGGACAGGCCAATCAGCCCCAGCATTTT. Translating gives CASSTGQANQPQHF.

This clonotype has more than one count but fewer than ten. The rearrangement uses TRBV29-1 and TRBJ2-3; TRBD2 is a possible D gene (6 bases). Germline CDR1 reads SQVTM; CDR2 reads ANQGSEA. Trimming removed 5 bases from V and 2 bases from J, with 14 bases in between. The CDR3 consists of 14 residues. The CDR3: CSVRLGTHTDTQYF. For the CDR3, the DNA is TGCAGCGTTCGCTTGGGGACTCACACAGATACGCAGTATTTT.

The chain couples TRBV5-1 to TRBJ2-3; D possibly uses TRBD1 or TRBD2 (6 bases each). Trimming removed 5 bases at V and 6 bases at J, with 19 bases between. The CDR3 extends over 15 amino acids. CDR1 is SGHRS, CDR2 YFSETQ, per germline. The CDR3 DNA reads as TGCGCCAGCAGACGGGGGCCTTATCGCGGGGATACGCAGTATTTT. Its translation is CASRRGPYRGDTQYF.

The genes are TRBV10-2 and TRBJ1-2; a weak D match, TRBD1 (5 bases). The CDR3 contains 13 residues. The V gene lost 4 bases and the J gene lost 3 bases, with 9 bases spanning the gap. In germline, CDR1 is WSHSY, CDR2 SAAADI. This CDR3 reads CASSGQIDYGYTF. CDR3 nucleotides: TGCGCCAGCAGTGGACAGATAGACTATGGCTACACCTTC.

This sequence joins TRBV10-3 and TRBJ2-5, with D possibly TRBD2 on 6 matching bases. The CDR3 spans 14 residues. Germline V gene data show CDR1 as ENHRY and CDR2 as SYGVKD. V was pared by 2 bases and J by 1 base, with 8 bases between. DNA for the CDR3: TGTGCCATCAGTGAGATCGGGGGCCAAGAGACCCAGTACTTC. Translated: CAISEIGGQETQYF.

This clonotype was picked up a small number of times. V is TRBV6-1 and J is TRBJ2-5; D assignment may be TRBD1 or TRBD2 (5 bases each). The V gene lost 8 bases and the J gene lost 2 bases, with 18 bases spanning the gap. CDR1 and CDR2 (germline): MNHNS, SASEGT. The CDR3 has 15 residues. In DNA form, the CDR3 reads TGTGCCAGCGCTCTGGGGGTAGCACCACAAGAGACCCAGTACTTC. Translated, it gives CASALGVAPQETQYF.

This clonotype was counted between two and nine times. The chain links TRBV20-1 to TRBJ1-3; D is uncertain. The CDR3 consists of 14 residues. V was pared by 1 base and J by 0 bases, with 7 bases between. Looked up from germline, CDR1 is DFQATT and CDR2 is SNEGSKA (reference sequence). CDR3 amino acids: CSARGLHSGNTIYF. In DNA form, the CDR3 reads TGCAGTGCTAGAGGCCTTCACTCTGGAAACACCATATATTTT.

V gene TRBV7-8 combines with J gene TRBJ1-1; weak D call: TRBD1 (6 bases). V was cut by 5 bases and J by 3 bases, with 16 bases left in between. CDR3 length: 15 amino acids. The germline CDR1 and CDR2 sequences are SGHVS and FQNEAQ. In DNA, the CDR3 is TGTGCCAGCAGCCAAGTGGCGGGGGCGCACACTGAAGCTTTCTTT. Encoded protein: CASSQVAGAHTEAFF.

DNA for the CDR3: TGTGCCAGCAGTGAAGGACAGGAAACGGAGACCCAGTACTTC. Its protein is CASSEGQETETQYF. V is TRBV6-1 and J is TRBJ2-5; a possible D gene is TRBD1 (6 bases). Trimming pared 1 base from V and 5 bases from J, leaving 11 bases between. This CDR3 is built from 14 residues. CDR1 and CDR2 from the germline V gene are MNHNS and SASEGT.

In its sample, this clonotype was seen many times. The rearrangement joins TRBV5-1 to TRBJ2-7; 15 bases are shared with TRBD2. The trim removed 3 bases at V and 4 bases at J, leaving 11 bases unmatched. The germline V gene has CDR1 SGHRS and CDR2 YFSETQ. The CDR3 has 18 amino acids. The CDR3 spells CASSSGLAGGGVGYEQYF. CDR3 coding DNA: TGCGCCAGCAGCTCCGGACTAGCGGGAGGGGGAGTTGGATACGAGCAGTACTTC.

This clonotype has more than one count but fewer than ten. This chain uses TRBV5-1 with TRBJ2-3; D is uncertain. CDR3 length equals 14 residues. Trimming left V 6 bases short and J 7 bases short, with 18 bases between. CDR1 and CDR2 from the germline V gene are SGHRS and YFSETQ. As DNA, the CDR3 is TGCGCCAGCATCGAGAGCCCCGGCGCGCATACGCAGTATTTT. Residues: CASIESPGAHTQYF.

This sequence joins TRBV7-6 and TRBJ2-1; D possibly uses TRBD1 or TRBD2 (5 bases each). The CDR3 covers 17 residues. CDR1 is SGHVS, CDR2 FNYEAQ, per germline. V lost 4 bases and J 3 bases, leaving 19 bases between the germline ends. CDR3 coding DNA: TGTGCCAGCAGCTCCGAATCTCCAGGGAGTTACTACAATGAGCAGTTCTTC. Protein: CASSSESPGSYYNEQFF.

A few counts support this clonotype. In nucleotides, the CDR3 is TGTGCCAGCGCTCTTTACAGGGGCACTGAAGCTTTCTTT. This gives the protein CASALYRGTEAFF. The gene calls are TRBV6-1 and TRBJ1-1; 7 bases fit TRBD1. Per germline, CDR1 MNHNS and CDR2 SASEGT. The ends lost 8 bases at V and 4 bases at J; junction bases unmatched: 7. This CDR3 comprises 13 residues.

This clonotype was seen a handful of times. The chain recombines TRBV12-3 or TRBV12-4 with TRBJ1-4; TRBD1 is a possible D gene (6 bases). Trimming removed 3 bases at V and 6 bases at J, with 11 bases between. This CDR3 has 14 amino acids. The CDR3 DNA reads as TGTGCCAGCAGTTTGAGGGGGTGGGATGAAAAACTGTTTTTT. It specifies CASSLRGWDEKLFF.

The sample holds a few counts of this clonotype. The V and J genes are TRBV6-5 and TRBJ2-5, with D unclear. CDR3 length equals 13 residues. Germline V CDR1 and CDR2: MNHEY, SVGAGI. Deletions cut 2 bases from V and 3 bases from J, with 7 bases between. CDR3: CASSYGVKETQYF. The CDR3 DNA follows: TGTGCCAGCAGTTACGGGGTTAAAGAGACCCAGTACTTC.

This clonotype was recorded a few times. The rearrangement links TRBV7-9 to TRBJ1-5; 7 positions agree with TRBD1. V lost 11 bases, J lost 5 bases, and 9 bases stayed unmatched. The CDR3 consists of 13 residues. Germline CDR1 reads SEHNR; CDR2 reads FQNEAQ (reference sequence). CDR3 in amino acids: CAVRGGIDQPQHF. The CDR3 nucleotides are TGTGCCGTCCGAGGGGGCATTGATCAGCCCCAGCATTTT.